This TCR beta chain was documented in a study of shared clonotypes between healthy human individuals. Assay: immunoSEQ multiplex PCR; the TCRdb copy retains only in-frame clones and omits some. Among 2 million to 2.5 million clones listed, just under 95% were seen once. CDR1 and CDR2 (germline): SGHTA, FQGNSA. V was pared by 1 base and J by 7 bases, with 10 bases of the junction left unmatched. The CDR3 is 16 residues long. CD4+ cells were split into CD45RA+ naive and CD45RA-negative memory subsets. The sequence derives from a man aged 18 to 29 in good health. Some clones in this sample may be carry-over from other donors' samples. The chain joins TRBV7-2 to TRBJ2-7; 10 bases are a match to TRBD2. The material sequenced was naive CD4+ T cells from PBMCs. Subset meaning: CD45RA+ positively selected. The CDR3, as DNA: TGTGCCAGCAGCTTAGTGTACCTAGCGGGAGAAGATGAGCAGTACTTC. Encoded protein: CASSLVYLAGEDEQYF.